This TCR beta chain was found in a study of blood T cell repertoires in COVID-19. Study context: The United States, Italy and Spain supplied acute and convalescent COVID-19 samples. In each case, the material was cDNA or gDNA derived from T cells, B-cell-depleted T cells, or PBMCs.

Per the authors' pipeline: By means of reference gene primer amplification, nucleated cell counts were estimated. The data were produced by immunoSEQ multiplex PCR, yet TCRdb's version contains in-frame clones alone and is incomplete. V and J calls and clone size are as listed in that table; D and trimming were resolved from the DNA. The sample contains just over 200,000 clones, more than 75% of which appear only once. Germline V gene data show CDR1 as SGHTA and CDR2 as FQGTGA. The CDR3 consists of 17 residues. With V trimmed by 1 base and J by 4 bases, 8 bases remained unmatched. The sample consisted of peripheral blood. The V and J genes are TRBV7-3 and TRBJ2-1; the match to TRBD2 covers 9 bases. This sequence was found in an older man with acute or convalescent COVID-19. Written as DNA, the CDR3 is TGTGCCAGCAGCTTAAGAGCTAGCGGGACACCTTACAATGAGCAGTTCTTC. Translating gives CASSLRASGTPYNEQFF.